The present T cell receptor beta chain was sequenced within a study of metastatic and nonmetastatic thyroid tumors. The CDR3 runs 17 residues. Deletions cut 1 base from V and 3 bases from J, with 16 bases between. CDR1 and CDR2 from the germline V gene are LGHNA and YSLEER. This clone was seen ten or more times. Distinct nucleotide sequences in the sample also encode this CDR3. TCRdb re-analyzed the PCR reads using MiXCR. The sample has tens of thousands of clones; around 30% are singletons. Thyroid surgery took place with no prior treatment in any patient. Sequencing input: blood. The chain has TRBV4-3 and TRBJ1-3; D remains unclear. This TCR derives from a female donor with papillary thyroid cancer or a benign thyroid nodule (not recorded which). Some clones in this sample may be carry-over from other donors' samples. Written as DNA, the CDR3 is TGCGCCAGCAGCCAAGTCTCCGGTGGGGAGCTTGGAAACACCATATATTTT. Protein sequence: CASSQVSGGELGNTIYF.